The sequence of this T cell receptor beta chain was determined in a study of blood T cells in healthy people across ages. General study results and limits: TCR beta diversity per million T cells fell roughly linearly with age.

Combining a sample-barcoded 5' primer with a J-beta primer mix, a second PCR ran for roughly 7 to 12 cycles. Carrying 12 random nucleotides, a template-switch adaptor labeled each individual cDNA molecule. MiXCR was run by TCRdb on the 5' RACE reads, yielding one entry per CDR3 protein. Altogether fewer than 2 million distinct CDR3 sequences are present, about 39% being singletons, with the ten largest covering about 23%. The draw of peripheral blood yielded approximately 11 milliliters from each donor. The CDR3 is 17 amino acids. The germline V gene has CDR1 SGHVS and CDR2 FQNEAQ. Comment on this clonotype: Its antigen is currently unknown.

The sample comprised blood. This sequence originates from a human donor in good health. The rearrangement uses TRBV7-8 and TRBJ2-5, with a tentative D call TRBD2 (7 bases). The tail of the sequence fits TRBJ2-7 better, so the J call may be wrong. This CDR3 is CASSLVGGRGGRDEQYF. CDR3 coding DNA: TGTGCCAGCAGCTTAGTAGGGGGGAGGGGCGGACGAGACGAGCAGTACTTC.